Detailed here is one TCR beta chain. There is no known antigen for this receptor. The junction differs from germline at one of its ends, possibly a read error. Spanning cysteine to phenylalanine, the CDR3 consists of 12 amino acids. The sequence is cut down to CDR3 DNA, 36 bases in frame from base 1. CDR1 KGHSH and CDR2 LQKENI were looked up in the germline V gene. Stable Graves' hyperthyroidism was defined as the absence of progression to ophthalmopathy over 18 months of follow-up. Hyperthyroidism patients were aged 18 to 65 years and newly diagnosed, with disease duration of less than 2 months. Exclusion was applied to patients with uncontrolled infections, other autoimmune diseases, pregnancy or lactation. Diagnoses relied on clinical symptoms, serum thyroxine and TRAb, thyroid ultrasound and orbital computed tomography. Ficoll-Paque density gradient centrifugation was used to isolate PBMCs from 9.5 to 10 ml of fresh peripheral blood. Trizol reagent was used to extract total RNA, and RNA quality was then checked on an Agilent 2100 Bioanalyzer.

TCR beta CDR3 regions were amplified from RNA transcripts. The first round of RT-PCR for the TCR CDR3 was performed with the HTBI primer set and the Qiagen OneStep RT-PCR kit. A second multiplex PCR round built the libraries, followed by size selection and purification. The libraries were sequenced on an Illumina HiSeq2000 using paired-end 100 bp reads. The paper's data handling went like this. SOAPnuke was used to process the raw data, removing reads that contained adapters or uncalled bases, had a mean Phred below 15, or lacked an exact match to the constant primer or identifier. High-quality paired reads were merged with COPE v1.2.5, and unique nucleotide sequences were defined as clonotypes. MiTCR v1.1 was used to align clonotypes to the IMGT TRBV, TRBD and TRBJ reference segments. The analysis was restricted to V-J combinations with a frequency above 0.0001, which together covered 99.2% of the repertoires. The TCS score was defined as F50 (clonal expansion) divided by E x V (chaos), with BLOSUM62-based TCRdist calculated between CDR3 peptides within each V-J. Welch's t-statistics and random forest reduced approximately 520 V-J features to roughly 13, which were used in a naive Bayes classifier (R e1071). TCRdb ran its own pipeline on the public reads, namely fastp trimming at Q25 and MiXCR clone calling, and kept in-frame beta chains. Rows are combined by CDR3 protein, so each entry shows the most common genes and DNA. The V and J calls, along with clone size, are taken from TCRdb and not from the paper's own processing. This sample has approximately 590,000 distinct CDR3 sequences in its table, and roughly 14% of those were observed once. Jointly, the top ten make up around 7.8% of the sample.

These data originate in a study of T cells in Graves' hyperthyroidism and ophthalmopathy (dated by TCRdb to about 2019). About the investigation overall: Peripheral blood was collected at initial diagnosis, before any treatment. To identify TCR V-J signatures that set the groups apart, the researchers used a discovery cohort of 100 patients, made up of under 45 with Graves' ophthalmopathy and approximately 57 with stable Graves' hyperthyroidism. Prospective prediction of ophthalmopathy was tested in an independent validation cohort of 18 to 20 hyperthyroidism patients and 17 patients who later progressed to ophthalmopathy. The 100 discovery patients were randomly split 7:3 into training and test sets. Thyroid tissue and blood T-cell repertoires from roughly six Graves' hyperthyroidism patients were also compared in the study. After blood sampling, hyperthyroidism patients were treated with methimazole at a starting dose of 30 mg daily, and ophthalmopathy patients were treated with high-dose intravenous methylprednisolone. The paper reports TCR Vbeta CDR3 sequencing of 140 or so peripheral blood samples: approximately 43 ophthalmopathy, under 80 hyperthyroidism and around 17 progressor patients. Findings and caveats that apply to the study as a whole: Most expanded thyroid clonotypes (frequency above 0.001) were also detected in blood, a finding suggesting that blood repertoires may reflect thyroid immune responses. A model built on a 13 V-J signature distinguished ophthalmopathy from stable hyperthyroidism, reaching about 89% sensitivity and about 81% specificity in cross-validation and 80%/75% in testing. In validation, the model predicted progression to ophthalmopathy a median of about 5.9 months before onset, with roughly 70% sensitivity and around 76% specificity. No statistical method was used to set the sample size in advance, and investigators knew the group allocation.

The chain was built from TRBV18 and TRBJ1-3; TRBD1 could be the D gene, as 5 bases match. This sequence was found in a woman in her 30s with Graves' hyperthyroidism. Specimen: blood. The DNA sequence reads TGTGCCAGCTCACCATTTGAAGGGGACCCGGATTTT. Translated, it reads CASSPFEGDPDF. This CDR3, with the reference TRBV18 and TRBJ1-3 proteins standing in past its ends, gives the full variable domain NAGVMQNPRHLVRRRGQEARLRCSPMKGHSHVYWYRQLPEEGLKFMVYLQKENIIDESGMPKERFSAEFPKEGPSILRIQQVVRGDSAAYFCASSPFEGDPDFGEGSWLTVV.